Each of the 3 T cell receptor beta chains below was sequenced from the same sample in a study of T cells expressing NK-cell markers. No DNA is given; TCRdb re-called the 5' RACE reads and lists each CDR3 protein once. The sample has roughly 420,000 distinct CDR3 sequences. Material for sequencing was blood T cells: a sorted CD56 or NKG2C T cell subset, CD4+ or CD8+ T cells, or bulk PBMC T cells (not recorded which). These receptor sequences come from a woman aged 18 to 75 in good health.

V gene TRBV9 combines with J gene TRBJ2-1; TCRdb indicates TRBD2, and absent DNA this call remains unverified. This CDR3 has 13 residues. Germline CDR1 and CDR2: SGDLS and YYNGEE. The chain's CDR3 is CASSTTRDSEQFF.

V usage is TRBV5-1 and J usage is TRBJ2-5; TCRdb gives TRBD2 as the D gene, but with no DNA this cannot be confirmed. Germline CDR1 reads SGHRS; CDR2 reads YFSETQ. CDR3 size: 14 residues. The CDR3 loop is CASSFTSTEETQYF. The full variable domain, its missing parts supplied by reference TRBV5-1 and TRBJ2-5, is KAGVTQTPRYLIKTRGQQVTLSCSPISGHRSVSWYQQTPGQGLQFLFEYFSETQRNKGNFPGRFSGRQFSNSRSEMNVSTLELGDSALYLCASSFTSTEETQYFGPGTRLLVL.

The gene calls are TRBV7-2 and TRBJ1-2; with no DNA, the TCRdb D assignment of TRBD1 cannot be verified. Germline CDR1 SGHTA, CDR2 FQGNSA. The CDR3 covers 15 residues. CDR3 protein: CASNPSGTVPFGYTF.